Each of the 5 T cell receptor beta chains below was sequenced from the same sample in a study of blood T cell repertoires in COVID-19. Clones were read by immunoSEQ multiplex PCR, and TCRdb kept only the in-frame ones, dropping some. The table has 150,000 to 200,000 clones, about 85% seen once. The sample consisted of peripheral blood. These receptors were obtained from a man aged 35 to 55 with acute or convalescent COVID-19.

There are a few counts of this clone. This chain uses TRBV2 with TRBJ2-2; 11 bases are shared with TRBD2. V trimming: 6 bases; J trimming: 6 bases; junction bases outside the gene matches: 6. The CDR3 runs to 15 residues. CDR1 and CDR2 from the germline V gene are SNHLY and FYNNEI. CDR3 DNA sequence: TGTGCCAGCAGGTCGTCTAGCGGGGGGTCCGGGGAGCTGTTTTTT. Protein product: CASRSSSGGSGELFF.

The rearrangement joins TRBV6-1 to TRBJ1-1; a weak D match, TRBD1 (5 bases). V was cut by 2 bases and J by 4 bases, with 11 bases left in between. Per the germline V gene, CDR1 is MNHNS and CDR2 is SASEGT. This CDR3 is 14 amino acids long. In DNA form, the CDR3 reads TGTGCCAGCAGTGAATTAGGCGGGGGCACTGAAGCTTTCTTT. Protein: CASSELGGGTEAFF.

The chain carries TRBV15 and TRBJ1-5; possibly TRBD1 for D (5 bases). V lost 9 bases and J 7 bases, leaving 13 bases between the germline ends. The CDR3 contains 12 residues. Germline loops: CDR1 LNHNV, CDR2 YYDKDF (reference sequence). The CDR3 spells CATRQGRQPQHF. In nucleotides, the CDR3 is TGTGCCACGCGGCAGGGAAGACAGCCCCAGCATTTT.

This CDR3 reads CASSFDNYNEQFF. DNA of the CDR3: TGTGCCAGCAGCTTCGACAACTACAATGAGCAGTTCTTC. J is TRBJ2-1 and V is TRBV27; D uncertain. Trimming removed 6 bases at V and 3 bases at J, with 9 bases between. The CDR3 runs to 13 residues. Germline lookup yields CDR1 MNHEY and CDR2 SMNVEV (reference sequence).

This rearrangement joins TRBV6-5 to TRBJ1-2; D gene uncertain. The V end lost 6 bases, the J end lost 2 bases, and 13 bases lay between the germline ends. Germline CDR1 reads MNHEY; CDR2 reads SVGAGI. This CDR3 has 14 residues. DNA of the CDR3: TGTGCCAGCAGGAACTCACAGCTAAACTATGGCTACACCTTC. Translation: CASRNSQLNYGYTF.